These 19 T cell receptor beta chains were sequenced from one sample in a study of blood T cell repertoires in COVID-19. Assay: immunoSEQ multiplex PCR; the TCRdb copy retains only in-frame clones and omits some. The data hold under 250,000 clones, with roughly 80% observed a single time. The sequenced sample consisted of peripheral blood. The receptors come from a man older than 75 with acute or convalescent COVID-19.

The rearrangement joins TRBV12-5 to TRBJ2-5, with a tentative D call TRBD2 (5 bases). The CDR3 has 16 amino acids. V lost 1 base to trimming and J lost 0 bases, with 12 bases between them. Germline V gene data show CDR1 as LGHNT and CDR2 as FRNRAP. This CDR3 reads CASGLEKGVYQETQYF. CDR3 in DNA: TGTGCTAGTGGTTTGGAGAAGGGAGTTTACCAAGAGACCCAGTACTTC. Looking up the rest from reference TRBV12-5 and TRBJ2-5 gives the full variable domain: DARVTQTPRHKVTEMGQEVTMRCQPILGHNTVFWYRQTMMQGLELLAYFRNRAPLDDSGMPKDRFSAEMPDATLATLKIQPSEPRDSAVYFCASGLEKGVYQETQYFGPGTRLLVL.

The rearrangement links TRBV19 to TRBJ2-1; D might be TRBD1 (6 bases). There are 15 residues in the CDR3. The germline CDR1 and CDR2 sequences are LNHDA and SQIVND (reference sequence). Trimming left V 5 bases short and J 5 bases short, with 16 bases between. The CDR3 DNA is TGTGCCAGTAGTGTTACAGGGTCCTGGAACAATGAGCAGTTCTTC. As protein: CASSVTGSWNNEQFF.

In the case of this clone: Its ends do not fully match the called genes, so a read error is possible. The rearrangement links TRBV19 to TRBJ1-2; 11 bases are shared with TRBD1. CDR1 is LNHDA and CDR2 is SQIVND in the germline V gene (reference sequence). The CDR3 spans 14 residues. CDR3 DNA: TGTGCCAGTAGTAGGGACAGGGGGAACTACGGCTACACCTTC. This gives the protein CASSRDRGNYGYTF.

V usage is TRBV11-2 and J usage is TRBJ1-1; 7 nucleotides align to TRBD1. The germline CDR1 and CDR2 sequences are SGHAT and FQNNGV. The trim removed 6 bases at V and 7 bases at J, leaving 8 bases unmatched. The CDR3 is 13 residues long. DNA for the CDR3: TGTGCCAGCAGTTCCTGGACAGGCTATGAAGCTTTCTTT. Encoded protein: CASSSWTGYEAFF.

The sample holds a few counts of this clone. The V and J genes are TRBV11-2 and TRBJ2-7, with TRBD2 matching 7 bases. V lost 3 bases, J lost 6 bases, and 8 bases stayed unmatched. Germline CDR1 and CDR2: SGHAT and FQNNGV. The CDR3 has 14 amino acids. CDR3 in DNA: TGTGCCAGCAGCTTGATCCCCTCGGGGGGCGAGCAGTACTTC. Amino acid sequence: CASSLIPSGGEQYF.

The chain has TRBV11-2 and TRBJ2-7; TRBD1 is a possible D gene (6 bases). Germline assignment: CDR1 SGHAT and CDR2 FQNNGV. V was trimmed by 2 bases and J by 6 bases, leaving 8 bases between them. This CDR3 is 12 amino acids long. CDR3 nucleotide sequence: TGTGCCAGCAGCTTAATAGGGGGCGAGCAGTACTTC. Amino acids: CASSLIGGEQYF.

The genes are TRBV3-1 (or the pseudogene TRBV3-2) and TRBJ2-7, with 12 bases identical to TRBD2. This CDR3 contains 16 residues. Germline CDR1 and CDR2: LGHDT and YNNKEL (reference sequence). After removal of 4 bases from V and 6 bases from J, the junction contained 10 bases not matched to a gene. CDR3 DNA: TGTGCCAGCAGCCGAGGACTAGCGGGGCTTGGGGGCGAGCAGTACTTC. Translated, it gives CASSRGLAGLGGEQYF.

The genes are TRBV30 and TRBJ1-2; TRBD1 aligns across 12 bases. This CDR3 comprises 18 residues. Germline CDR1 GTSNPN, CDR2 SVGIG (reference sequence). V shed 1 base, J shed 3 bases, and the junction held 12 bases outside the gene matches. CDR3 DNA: TGTGCCTGGAGTGCCGTCCCGGGACAGGGGGCGCAGTACTATGGCTACACCTTC. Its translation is CAWSAVPGQGAQYYGYTF. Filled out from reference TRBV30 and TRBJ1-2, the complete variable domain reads SQTIHQWPATLVQPVGSPLSLECTVEGTSNPNLYWYRQAAGRGLQLLFYSVGIGQISSEVPQNLSASRPQDRQFILSSKKLLLSDSGFYLCAWSAVPGQGAQYYGYTFGSGTRLTVV.

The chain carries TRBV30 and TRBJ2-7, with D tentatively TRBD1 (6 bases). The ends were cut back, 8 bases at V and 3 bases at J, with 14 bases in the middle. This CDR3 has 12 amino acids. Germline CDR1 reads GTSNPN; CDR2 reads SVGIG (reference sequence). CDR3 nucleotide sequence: TGTGCCGGAACCAAACAGGGCTACGAGCAGTACTTC. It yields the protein CAGTKQGYEQYF.

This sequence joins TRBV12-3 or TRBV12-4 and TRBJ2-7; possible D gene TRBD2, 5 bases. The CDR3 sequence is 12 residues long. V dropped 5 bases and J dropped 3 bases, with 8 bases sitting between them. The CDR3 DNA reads TGTGCCAGCAGTCCCCGGGGCTACGAGCAGTACTTC. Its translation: CASSPRGYEQYF.

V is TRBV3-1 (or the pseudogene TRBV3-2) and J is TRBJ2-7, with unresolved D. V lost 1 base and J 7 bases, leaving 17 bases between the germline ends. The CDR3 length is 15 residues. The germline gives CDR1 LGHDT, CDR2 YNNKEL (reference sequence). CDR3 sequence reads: CASSQARLPPGEQYF. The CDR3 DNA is TGTGCCAGCAGCCAAGCTCGACTCCCGCCGGGTGAGCAGTACTTC.

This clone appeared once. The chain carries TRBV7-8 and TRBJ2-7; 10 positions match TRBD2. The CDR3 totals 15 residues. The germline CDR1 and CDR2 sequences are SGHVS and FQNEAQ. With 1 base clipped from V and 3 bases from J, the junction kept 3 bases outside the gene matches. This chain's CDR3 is CASSLEGLADYEQYF. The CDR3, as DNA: TGTGCCAGCAGCTTAGAAGGACTAGCGGACTACGAGCAGTACTTC. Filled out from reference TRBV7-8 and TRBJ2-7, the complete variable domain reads GAGVSQSPRYKVAKRGQDVALRCDPISGHVSLFWYQQALGQGPEFLTYFQNEAQLDKSGLPSDRFFAERPEGSVSTLKIQRTQQEDSAVYLCASSLEGLADYEQYFGPGTRLTVT.

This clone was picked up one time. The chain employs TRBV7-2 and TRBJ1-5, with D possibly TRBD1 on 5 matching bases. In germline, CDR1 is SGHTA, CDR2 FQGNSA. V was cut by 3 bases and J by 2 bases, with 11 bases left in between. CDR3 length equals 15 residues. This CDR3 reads CASSFTPGGNQPQHF. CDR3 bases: TGTGCCAGCAGCTTCACCCCGGGGGGCAATCAGCCCCAGCATTTT.

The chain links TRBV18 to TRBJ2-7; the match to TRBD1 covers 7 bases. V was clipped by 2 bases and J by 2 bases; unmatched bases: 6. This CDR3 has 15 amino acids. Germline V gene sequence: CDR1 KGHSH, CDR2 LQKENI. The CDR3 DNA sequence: TGTGCCAGCTCACCAGTCGGGACAGATACCTACGAGCAGTACTTC. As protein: CASSPVGTDTYEQYF.

CDR3 in DNA: TGTGCCAGCAGTTTGTGGCGGGGGGACGAGCAGTACTTC. Translated, it gives CASSLWRGDEQYF. The chain couples TRBV27 to TRBJ2-7, with 8 bases matching TRBD2. CDR1 MNHEY and CDR2 SMNVEV come from the germline V gene (reference sequence). The CDR3 spans 13 residues. After removal of 3 bases from V and 5 bases from J, the junction contained 3 bases not matched to a gene.

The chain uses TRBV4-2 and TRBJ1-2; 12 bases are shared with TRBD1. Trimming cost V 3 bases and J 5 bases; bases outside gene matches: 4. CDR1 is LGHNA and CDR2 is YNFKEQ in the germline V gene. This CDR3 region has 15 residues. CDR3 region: CASSQGQGAGYGYTF. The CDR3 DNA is TGTGCCAGCAGCCAGGGACAGGGGGCGGGATATGGCTACACCTTC.

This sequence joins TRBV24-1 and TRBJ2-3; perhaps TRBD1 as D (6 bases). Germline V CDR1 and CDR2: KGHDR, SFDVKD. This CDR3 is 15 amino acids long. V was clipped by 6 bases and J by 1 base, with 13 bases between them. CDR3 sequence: CATSKQGGGTDTQYF. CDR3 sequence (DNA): TGTGCCACCAGTAAACAGGGTGGAGGCACAGATACGCAGTATTTT.

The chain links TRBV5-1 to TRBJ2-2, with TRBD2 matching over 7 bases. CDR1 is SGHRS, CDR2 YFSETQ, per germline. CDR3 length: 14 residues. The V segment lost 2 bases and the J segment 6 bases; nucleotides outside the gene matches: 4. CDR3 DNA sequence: TGCGCCAGCAGCTTATCGGGGGGAGCCGGGGAGCTGTTTTTT. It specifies CASSLSGGAGELFF.

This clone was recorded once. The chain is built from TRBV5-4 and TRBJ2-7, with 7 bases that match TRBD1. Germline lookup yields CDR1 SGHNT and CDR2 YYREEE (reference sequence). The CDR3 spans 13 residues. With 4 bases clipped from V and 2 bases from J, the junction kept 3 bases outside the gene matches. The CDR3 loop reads CASSMGQTYEQYF. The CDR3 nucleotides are TGTGCCAGCAGCATGGGACAGACCTACGAGCAGTACTTC.